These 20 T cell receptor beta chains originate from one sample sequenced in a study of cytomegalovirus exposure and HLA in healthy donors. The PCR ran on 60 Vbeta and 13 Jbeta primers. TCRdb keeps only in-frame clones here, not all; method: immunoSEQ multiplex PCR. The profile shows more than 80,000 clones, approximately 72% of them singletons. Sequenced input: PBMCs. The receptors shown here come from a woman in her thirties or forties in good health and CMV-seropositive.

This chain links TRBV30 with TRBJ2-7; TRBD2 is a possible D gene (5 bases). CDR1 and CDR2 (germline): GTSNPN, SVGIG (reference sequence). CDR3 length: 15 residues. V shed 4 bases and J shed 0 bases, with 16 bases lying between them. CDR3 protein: CAWNPHQGSSYEQYF. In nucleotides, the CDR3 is TGTGCCTGGAACCCTCACCAAGGGAGCTCCTACGAGCAGTACTTC.

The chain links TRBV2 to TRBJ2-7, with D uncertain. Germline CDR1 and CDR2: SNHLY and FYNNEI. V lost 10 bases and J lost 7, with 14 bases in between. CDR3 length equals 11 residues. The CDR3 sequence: CAIGDGWEQYF. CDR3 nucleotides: TGTGCCATCGGAGACGGTTGGGAGCAGTACTTC. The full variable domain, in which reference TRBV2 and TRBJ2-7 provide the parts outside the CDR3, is EPEVTQTPSHQVTQMGQEVILRCVPISNHLYFYWYRQILGQKVEFLVSFYNNEISEKSEIFDDQFSVERPDGSNFTLKIRSTKLEDSAMYFCAIGDGWEQYFGPGTRLTVT.

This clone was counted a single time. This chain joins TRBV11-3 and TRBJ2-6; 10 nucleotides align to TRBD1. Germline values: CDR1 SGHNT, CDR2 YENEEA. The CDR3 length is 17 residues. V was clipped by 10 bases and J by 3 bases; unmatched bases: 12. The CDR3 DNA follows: TGTGCCACCGGCCAGGACAGGGGGTCGGGTGGGGCCAACGTCCTGACTTTC. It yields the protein CATGQDRGSGGANVLTF.

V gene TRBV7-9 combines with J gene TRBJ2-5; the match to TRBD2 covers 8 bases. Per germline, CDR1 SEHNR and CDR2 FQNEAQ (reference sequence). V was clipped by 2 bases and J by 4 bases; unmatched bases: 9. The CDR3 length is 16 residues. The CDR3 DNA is TGTGCCAGCAGCTTAAGCGGAGCGGGAGTAGGAGAGACCCAGTACTTC. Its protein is CASSLSGAGVGETQYF.

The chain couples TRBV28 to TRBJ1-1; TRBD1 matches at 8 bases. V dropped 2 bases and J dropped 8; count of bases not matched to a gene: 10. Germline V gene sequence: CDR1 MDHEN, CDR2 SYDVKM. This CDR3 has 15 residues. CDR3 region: CASSLPTGEEGEAFF. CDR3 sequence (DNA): TGTGCCAGCAGTTTACCGACAGGGGAAGAGGGGGAAGCTTTCTTT.

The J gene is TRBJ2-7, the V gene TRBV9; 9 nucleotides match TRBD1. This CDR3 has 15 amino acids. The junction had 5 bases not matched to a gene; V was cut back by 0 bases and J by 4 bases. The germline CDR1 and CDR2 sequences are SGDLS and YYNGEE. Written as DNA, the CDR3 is TGTGCCAGCAGCGTAGATTCTGGACAGGGGTACGAGCAGTACTTC. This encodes CASSVDSGQGYEQYF.

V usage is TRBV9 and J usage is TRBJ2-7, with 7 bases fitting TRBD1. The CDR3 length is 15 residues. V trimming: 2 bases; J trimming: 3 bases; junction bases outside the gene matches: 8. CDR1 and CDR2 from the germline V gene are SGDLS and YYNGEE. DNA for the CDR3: TGTGCCAGCAGCGTGGGGTCCGCAGGGGGCTACGAGCAGTACTTC. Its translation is CASSVGSAGGYEQYF.

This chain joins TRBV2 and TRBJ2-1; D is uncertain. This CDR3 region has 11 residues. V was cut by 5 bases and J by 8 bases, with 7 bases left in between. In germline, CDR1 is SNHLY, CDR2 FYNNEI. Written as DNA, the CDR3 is TGTGCCAGCAGTTACTCTTATGAGCAGTTCTTC. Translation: CASSYSYEQFF.

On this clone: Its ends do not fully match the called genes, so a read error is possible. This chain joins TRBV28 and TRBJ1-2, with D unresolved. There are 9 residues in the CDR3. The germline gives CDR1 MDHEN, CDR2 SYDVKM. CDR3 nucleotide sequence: TGTGCCAGCAGACCCGACATTTTCTTC. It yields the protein CASRPDIFF.

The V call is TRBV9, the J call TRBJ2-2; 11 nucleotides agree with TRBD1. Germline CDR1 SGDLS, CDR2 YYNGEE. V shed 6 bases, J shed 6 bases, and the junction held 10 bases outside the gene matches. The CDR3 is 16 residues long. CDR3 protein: CASNPAGQGAAGELFF. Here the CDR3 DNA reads TGTGCCAGCAACCCAGCTGGACAGGGGGCGGCCGGGGAGCTGTTTTTT. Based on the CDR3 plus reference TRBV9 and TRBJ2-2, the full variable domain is DSGVTQTPKHLITATGQRVTLRCSPRSGDLSVYWYQQSLDQGLQFLIQYYNGEERAKGNILERFSAQQFPDLHSELNLSSLELGDSALYFCASNPAGQGAAGELFFGEGSRLTVL.

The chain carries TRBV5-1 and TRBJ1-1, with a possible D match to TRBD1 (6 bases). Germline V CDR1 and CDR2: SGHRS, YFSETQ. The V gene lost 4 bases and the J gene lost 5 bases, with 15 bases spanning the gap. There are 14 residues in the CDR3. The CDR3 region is CASSRERGGTEAFF. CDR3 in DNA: TGCGCCAGCAGCAGAGAAAGGGGGGGAACTGAAGCTTTCTTT.

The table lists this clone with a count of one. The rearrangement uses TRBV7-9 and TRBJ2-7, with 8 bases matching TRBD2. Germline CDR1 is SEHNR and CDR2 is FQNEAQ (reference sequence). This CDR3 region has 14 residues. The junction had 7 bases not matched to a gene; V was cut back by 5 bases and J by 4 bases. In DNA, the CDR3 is TGTGCCAGCAGCCCCCCTGCGGGAGGTTACGAGCAGTACTTC. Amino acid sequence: CASSPPAGGYEQYF.

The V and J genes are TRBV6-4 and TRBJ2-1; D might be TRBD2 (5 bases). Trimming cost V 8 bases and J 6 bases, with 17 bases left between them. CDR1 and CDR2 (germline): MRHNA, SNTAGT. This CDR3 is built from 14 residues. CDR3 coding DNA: TGTGCCAGCCAGCCCCCCCTAGCCGGCAATGAGCAGTTCTTC. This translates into CASQPPLAGNEQFF.

The chain's CDR3 is CASSTRPSSYEQYF. The CDR3, as DNA: TGTGCCAGCAGTACTCGACCTAGCTCCTACGAGCAGTACTTC. This chain links TRBV7-8 with TRBJ2-7; D is unclear. Germline V gene sequence: CDR1 SGHVS, CDR2 FQNEAQ. The V end lost 6 bases, the J end lost 0 bases, and 12 bases lay between the germline ends. The CDR3 totals 14 residues.

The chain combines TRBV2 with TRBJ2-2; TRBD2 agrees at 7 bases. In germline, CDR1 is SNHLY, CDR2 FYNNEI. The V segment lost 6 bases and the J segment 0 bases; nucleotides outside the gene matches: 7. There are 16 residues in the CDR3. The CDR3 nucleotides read TGTGCCAGCAGGAAGGGTGGACTAGCGAACACCGGGGAGCTGTTTTTT. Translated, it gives CASRKGGLANTGELFF.

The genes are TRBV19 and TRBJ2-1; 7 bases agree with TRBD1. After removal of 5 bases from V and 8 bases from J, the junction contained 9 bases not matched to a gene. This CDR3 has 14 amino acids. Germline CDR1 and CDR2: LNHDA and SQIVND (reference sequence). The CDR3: CASSATTGSYEQFF. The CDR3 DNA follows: TGTGCCAGTAGTGCCACGACAGGGAGCTATGAGCAGTTCTTC. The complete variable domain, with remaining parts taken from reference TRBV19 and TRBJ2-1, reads DGGITQSPKYLFRKEGQNVTLSCEQNLNHDAMYWYRQDPGQGLRLIYYSQIVNDFQKGDIAEGYSVSREKKESFPLTVTSAQKNPTAFYLCASSATTGSYEQFFGPGTRLTVL.

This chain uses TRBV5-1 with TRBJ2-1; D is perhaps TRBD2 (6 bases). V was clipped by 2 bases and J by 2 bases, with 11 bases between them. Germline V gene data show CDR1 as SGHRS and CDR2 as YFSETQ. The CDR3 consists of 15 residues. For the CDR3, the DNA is TGCGCCAGCAGCTTCGCGGGGCAAACCTACAATGAGCAGTTCTTC. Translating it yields CASSFAGQTYNEQFF. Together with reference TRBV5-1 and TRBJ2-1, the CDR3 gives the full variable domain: KAGVTQTPRYLIKTRGQQVTLSCSPISGHRSVSWYQQTPGQGLQFLFEYFSETQRNKGNFPGRFSGRQFSNSRSEMNVSTLELGDSALYLCASSFAGQTYNEQFFGPGTRLTVL.

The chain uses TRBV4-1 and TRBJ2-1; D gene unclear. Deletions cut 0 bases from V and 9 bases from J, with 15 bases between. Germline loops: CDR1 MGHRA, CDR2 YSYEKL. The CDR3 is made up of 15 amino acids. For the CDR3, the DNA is TGCGCCAGCAGCCAAGAAACCAGCGTGATGGGTGAGCAGTTCTTC. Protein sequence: CASSQETSVMGEQFF.

In nucleotides, the CDR3 is TGTGCCAGCAGGATCAGGGGGCCCGGGAACGAGCAGTACTTC. It encodes CASRIRGPGNEQYF. The genes are TRBV6-1 and TRBJ2-7; TRBD1 matches 8 bases. This CDR3 has 14 amino acids. After removal of 6 bases from V and 5 bases from J, the junction contained 9 bases not matched to a gene. CDR1 and CDR2 from the germline V gene are MNHNS and SASEGT.

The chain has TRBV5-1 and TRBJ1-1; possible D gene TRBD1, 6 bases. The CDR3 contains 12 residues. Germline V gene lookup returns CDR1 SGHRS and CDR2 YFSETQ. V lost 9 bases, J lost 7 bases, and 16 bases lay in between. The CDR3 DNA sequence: TGCGCCACAGCGGGGGGCGCGGGTGAAGCTTTCTTT. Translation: CATAGGAGEAFF.